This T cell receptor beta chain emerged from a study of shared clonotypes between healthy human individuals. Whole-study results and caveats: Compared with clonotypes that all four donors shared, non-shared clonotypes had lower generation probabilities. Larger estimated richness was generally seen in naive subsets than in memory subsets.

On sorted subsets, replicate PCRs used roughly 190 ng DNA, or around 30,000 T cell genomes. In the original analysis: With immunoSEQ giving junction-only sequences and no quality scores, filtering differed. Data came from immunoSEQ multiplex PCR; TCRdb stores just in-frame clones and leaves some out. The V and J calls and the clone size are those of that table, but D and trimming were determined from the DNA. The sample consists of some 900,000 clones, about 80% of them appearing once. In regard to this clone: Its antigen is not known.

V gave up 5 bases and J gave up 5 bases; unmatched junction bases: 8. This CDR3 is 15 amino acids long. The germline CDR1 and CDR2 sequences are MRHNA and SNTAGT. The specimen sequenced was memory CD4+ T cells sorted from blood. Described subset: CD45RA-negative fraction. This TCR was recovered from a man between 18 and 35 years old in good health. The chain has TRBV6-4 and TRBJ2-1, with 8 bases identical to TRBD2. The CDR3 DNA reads TGTGCCAGCAGTACCGGGGTAGCGGGAAACAATGAGCAGTTCTTC. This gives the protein CASSTGVAGNNEQFF.